The 29 T cell receptor beta chains below were found in one sample sequenced in a study of blood T cell repertoires in COVID-19. Produced via immunoSEQ multiplex PCR; TCRdb's table is partial and in-frame only. The sample contains about 120,000 clones, around 89% of which appear only once. Sequences were obtained from peripheral blood. The receptor source for this set is a man in his 70s with active or convalescent COVID-19.

The J gene is TRBJ2-3, the V gene TRBV28; D ambiguous. V was pared by 1 base and J by 2 bases, with 7 bases between. The CDR3 is 14 residues long. Germline V gene data show CDR1 as MDHEN and CDR2 as SYDVKM. CDR3 coding DNA: TGTGCCAGCAGTTTATTGGGCAACACAGATACGCAGTATTTT. Protein product: CASSLLGNTDTQYF.

V and J are TRBV12-3 or TRBV12-4 and TRBJ1-1; D possibly corresponds to TRBD1 (5 bases). The CDR3 consists of 12 residues. V was clipped by 3 bases and J by 11 bases, with 13 bases between them. CDR3 region: CASSFTGGRAFF. CDR3 DNA: TGTGCCAGCAGTTTTACCGGGGGTAGGGCTTTCTTT.

The chain joins TRBV3-1 (or the pseudogene TRBV3-2) to TRBJ1-5; TRBD1 aligns across 9 bases. The CDR3 sequence is 14 residues long. V lost 5 bases to trimming and J lost 9 bases; unmatched junction nucleotides: 8. Germline CDR1 and CDR2: LGHDT and YNNKEL (reference sequence). CDR3 residues: CASSRTGEGTPQHF. CDR3 nucleotides: TGTGCCAGCAGCAGGACAGGGGAGGGAACGCCCCAGCATTTT.

The chain has TRBV2 and TRBJ1-1; 7 nucleotides agree with TRBD1. Germline CDR1 reads SNHLY; CDR2 reads FYNNEI. V lost 7 bases and J lost 1; bases outside the gene matches: 6. CDR3 length equals 14 residues. CDR3 protein: CASTGNRGNTEAFF. The CDR3 bases are TGTGCCAGCACCGGGAACAGGGGGAACACTGAAGCTTTCTTT.

The chain links TRBV7-9 to TRBJ2-1; perhaps TRBD1 as D (5 bases). The CDR3 extends over 17 amino acids. Per the germline V gene, CDR1 is SEHNR and CDR2 is FQNEAQ (reference sequence). V gave up 2 bases and J gave up 6 bases, with 20 bases separating them. In nucleotides, the CDR3 is TGTGCCAGCAGCTTAAGCTGGGGCAGGGATAGGGTCAATGAGCAGTTCTTC. Its translation is CASSLSWGRDRVNEQFF.

The chain carries TRBV7-9 and TRBJ2-2, with 8 bases matching TRBD2. The CDR3 contains 15 residues. Trimming took 4 bases from V and 3 from J; bases not matched to a gene: 4. Germline assignment: CDR1 SEHNR and CDR2 FQNEAQ (reference sequence). The CDR3 DNA follows: TGTGCCAGCAGCTCCAGACTAGCGTACACCGGGGAGCTGTTTTTT. It translates to CASSSRLAYTGELFF.

The chain recombines TRBV7-2 with TRBJ2-1; D possibly corresponds to TRBD2 (6 bases). The CDR3 consists of 15 residues. Trimming removed 3 bases from V and 4 bases from J, with 13 bases in between. Germline values: CDR1 SGHTA, CDR2 FQGNSA. CDR3 sequence: CASSFDGSNYNEQFF. The CDR3 nucleotides read TGTGCCAGCAGCTTCGACGGGAGTAATTACAATGAGCAGTTCTTC.

This chain uses TRBV3-1 (or the pseudogene TRBV3-2) with TRBJ1-2; TRBD1 agrees at 11 bases. This CDR3 has 16 amino acids. V dropped 4 bases and J dropped 7; count of bases not matched to a gene: 11. From germline, CDR1 is LGHDT and CDR2 YNNKEL (reference sequence). CDR3 DNA sequence: TGTGCCAGCAGCCGGGGACAGGGGGTAATAGTCTCTGGCTACACCTTC. It yields the protein CASSRGQGVIVSGYTF.

V gene TRBV10-2 combines with J gene TRBJ2-7, with a possible D match to TRBD1 (5 bases). Germline V CDR1 and CDR2: WSHSY, SAAADI. CDR3 length: 12 amino acids. The CDR3 spells CATQGKYYEQYF. CDR3 nucleotide sequence: TGCGCTACGCAGGGAAAGTATTACGAGCAGTACTTC.

The chain is built from TRBV30 and TRBJ1-2, with D possibly matching TRBD1 (5 bases). Trimming took 3 bases from V and 5 from J, leaving 13 bases between them. The CDR3 spans 13 residues. Germline assignment: CDR1 GTSNPN and CDR2 SVGIG (reference sequence). For the CDR3, the DNA is TGTGCCTGGAGGACAGCCGGATGGTATGGCTACACCTTC. Translating it yields CAWRTAGWYGYTF.

This clone has only one observation. This chain links TRBV27 with TRBJ2-2, with D possibly being TRBD2 (5 bases). V gave up 1 base and J gave up 0 bases, with 15 bases separating them. CDR1 MNHEY and CDR2 SMNVEV come from the germline V gene (reference sequence). The CDR3 consists of 18 residues. CDR3 sequence (DNA): TGTGCCAGCAGTTTATTTATCGGTGGGGAGTCGAACACCGGGGAGCTGTTTTTT. As protein: CASSLFIGGESNTGELFF.

V usage is TRBV18 and J usage is TRBJ2-2, with a tentative D call TRBD1 (5 bases). The V end was cut by 0 bases, the J end by 3 bases, with 11 bases between. CDR1 and CDR2 from the germline V gene are KGHSH and LQKENI. The length of the CDR3 is 16 residues. The CDR3 DNA reads as TGTGCCAGCTCACCACCCCAGGGTAGAGACACCGGGGAGCTGTTTTTT. Its protein product is CASSPPQGRDTGELFF.

There are a few counts of this clone. V gene TRBV20-1 combines with J gene TRBJ2-7; D uncertain. The CDR3 runs to 10 residues. Looked up from germline, CDR1 is DFQATT and CDR2 is SNEGSKA (reference sequence). V lost 5 bases, J lost 2 bases, and 4 bases lay in between. The CDR3 DNA sequence: TGCAGTGCTTCAACCTACGAGCAGTACTTC. As protein: CSASTYEQYF.

This clone was counted between two and nine times. This chain joins TRBV7-2 and TRBJ1-5; the match to TRBD1 covers 8 bases. Germline CDR1 reads SGHTA; CDR2 reads FQGNSA. Losses at the gene ends were 6 bases for V and 3 bases for J; bases not matched to a gene: 1. This CDR3 spans 13 amino acids. CDR3 sequence reads: CASSQGANQPQHF. In nucleotides, the CDR3 is TGTGCCAGCAGTCAGGGGGCCAATCAGCCCCAGCATTTT.

V and J are TRBV21-1 and TRBJ2-7; the table names TRBD2, a call not compared with the DNA. TRBV21-1 has pseudogene status. This CDR3 region has 14 residues. The CDR3 region has the DNA TGTGCCAGGGAATCGTCATTCGGAGTTTCCGAGCAGTACTTC. This codes for CARESSFGVSEQYF.

The V call is TRBV19, the J call TRBJ2-7; TRBD2 agrees at 9 bases. The trim removed 4 bases at V and 5 bases at J, leaving 6 bases unmatched. Looked up from germline, CDR1 is LNHDA and CDR2 is SQIVND (reference sequence). The CDR3 loop spans 14 amino acids. The CDR3 nucleotides read TGTGCCAGTAGTACACCGGGACTAGCAAACGAGCAGTACTTC. It specifies CASSTPGLANEQYF.

The V and J genes are TRBV5-1 and TRBJ2-7, with D possibly TRBD1 on 6 matching bases. This CDR3 is built from 15 residues. V lost 4 bases, J lost 7 bases, and 21 bases lay in between. CDR1 is SGHRS and CDR2 is YFSETQ in the germline V gene. CDR3 in amino acids: CASSPGLGHLTEQYF. The CDR3 DNA reads as TGCGCCAGCAGCCCCGGGCTGGGACACCTGACGGAGCAGTACTTC.

This sequence joins TRBV7-9 and TRBJ1-2, with 9 positions matching TRBD1. Germline CDR1 reads SEHNR; CDR2 reads FQNEAQ (reference sequence). With V trimmed by 1 base and J by 6 bases, 6 bases remained unmatched. The CDR3 totals 15 residues. The CDR3 sequence: CASSLGLGQGDGYTF. DNA for the CDR3: TGTGCCAGCAGCTTAGGGTTGGGACAGGGAGATGGCTACACCTTC.

The rearrangement uses TRBV7-2 and TRBJ2-1, with TRBD2 matching over 10 bases. The CDR3 totals 15 residues. The V gene end was trimmed by 5 bases and the J gene end by 7 bases; junction bases not matched to a gene: 8. Germline CDR1 and CDR2: SGHTA and FQGNSA. The CDR3 loop reads CASSSRTSGTNEQFF. CDR3 nucleotide sequence: TGTGCCAGCAGCAGCCGGACTAGCGGCACTAATGAGCAGTTCTTC.

This sequence joins TRBV9 and TRBJ1-2; the D gene is possibly TRBD1 (5 bases). The CDR3 runs to 13 residues. Germline V lookup: CDR1 SGDLS, CDR2 YYNGEE. V dropped 4 bases and J dropped 4 bases, with 11 bases sitting between them. The CDR3 region is CASSRGVLYGYTF. The CDR3 DNA sequence: TGTGCCAGCAGCCGGGGGGTACTCTATGGCTACACCTTC.

J is TRBJ2-7 and V is TRBV18; 8 nucleotides line up with TRBD1. The germline V gene has CDR1 KGHSH and CDR2 LQKENI. CDR3 length equals 13 residues. The V gene end was trimmed by 6 bases and the J gene end by 6 bases; junction bases not matched to a gene: 7. For the CDR3, the DNA is TGTGCCAGCTCCCCCGACAGGGGCGGCGAGCAGTACTTC. Its protein product is CASSPDRGGEQYF.

CDR3 sequence: CSSRTGTGEKLFF. The CDR3 nucleotides read TGCAGCTCAAGGACAGGGACGGGGGAAAAACTGTTTTTT. The gene calls are TRBV29-1 and TRBJ1-4; 8 bases align to TRBD1. The CDR3 runs 13 residues. Germline loops: CDR1 SQVTM, CDR2 ANQGSEA. V trimming: 8 bases; J trimming: 8 bases; junction bases outside the gene matches: 10.

This clone came up once. This chain joins TRBV12-3 or TRBV12-4 and TRBJ2-7, with D maybe TRBD1 (5 bases). The CDR3 runs to 13 residues. V was trimmed by 6 bases and J by 3 bases, leaving 12 bases between them. CDR3 sequence (DNA): TGTGCCAGCAGACTGACAGAAAACTACGAGCAGTACTTC. Its translation: CASRLTENYEQYF.

The chain couples TRBV10-2 to TRBJ2-1; D is uncertain. Germline V gene data show CDR1 as WSHSY and CDR2 as SAAADI. Trimming took 0 bases from V and 9 from J, leaving 9 bases between them. This CDR3 contains 13 residues. The CDR3 is CASSESSGGEQFF. In nucleotides, the CDR3 is TGCGCCAGCAGTGAGTCTTCCGGTGGTGAGCAGTTCTTC.

This sequence joins TRBV7-2 and TRBJ2-6; D gene uncertain. V was cut by 6 bases and J by 1 base, with 10 bases left in between. Germline assignment: CDR1 SGHTA and CDR2 FQGNSA. This CDR3 has 15 residues. CDR3 sequence: CASSPRVSGANVLTF. The CDR3 coding sequence is TGTGCCAGCAGTCCACGCGTATCTGGGGCCAACGTCCTGACTTTC.

Details on this clone: The same CDR3 can be traced to other DNA sequences in this sample. The rearrangement uses TRBV28 and TRBJ1-5; D ambiguous. Trimming cost V 2 bases and J 4 bases, with 12 bases left between them. CDR1 is MDHEN and CDR2 is SYDVKM in the germline V gene. The CDR3 has 15 residues. CDR3 region: CASSLAGFGNQPQHF. The CDR3 coding sequence is TGTGCCAGCAGTTTAGCAGGATTTGGAAATCAGCCCCAGCATTTT.

This clone was found once. The J gene is TRBJ2-1, the V gene TRBV10-1; 12 bases align to TRBD2. The CDR3 totals 13 residues. V shed 7 bases, J shed 7 bases, and the junction held 2 bases outside the gene matches. CDR1 and CDR2 from the germline V gene are WNHNN and SYGVQD (reference sequence). The CDR3 reads CASTLAGGNEQFF. CDR3 bases: TGCGCCAGCACGCTAGCGGGAGGGAATGAGCAGTTCTTC.

This clone occurred once. This sequence joins TRBV7-6 and TRBJ2-7; tentative D call: TRBD2 (5 bases). V lost 7 bases, J lost 1 base, and 17 bases lay in between. This CDR3 is 15 amino acids long. Per the germline V gene, CDR1 is SGHVS and CDR2 is FNYEAQ. DNA for the CDR3: TGTGCCAGCACCCCCAGTGGAGGCTCTTCCTACGAGCAGTACTTC. Translation: CASTPSGGSSYEQYF.

The rearrangement uses TRBV5-1 and TRBJ2-7, with D possibly matching TRBD2 (6 bases). Germline CDR1 SGHRS, CDR2 YFSETQ. V was pared by 2 bases and J by 2 bases, with 17 bases between. The CDR3 contains 16 residues. Written as DNA, the CDR3 is TGCGCCAGCAGCTTAGATACGCCGCCGGGAGCCTACGAGCAGTACTTC. Translating it yields CASSLDTPPGAYEQYF.